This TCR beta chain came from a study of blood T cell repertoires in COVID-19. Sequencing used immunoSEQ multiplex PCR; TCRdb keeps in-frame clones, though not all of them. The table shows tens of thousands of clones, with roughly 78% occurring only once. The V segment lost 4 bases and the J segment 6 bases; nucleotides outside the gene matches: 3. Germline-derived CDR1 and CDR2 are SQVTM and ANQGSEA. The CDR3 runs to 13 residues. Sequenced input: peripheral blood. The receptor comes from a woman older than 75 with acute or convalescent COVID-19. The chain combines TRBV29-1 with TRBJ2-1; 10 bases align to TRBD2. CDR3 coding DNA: TGCAGCGTTGTAGCGGGAGGTCCCAATGAGCAGTTCTTC. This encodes CSVVAGGPNEQFF.